A selection of T cell receptor beta chains follows, all from one sample in a study of blood T cell repertoires in COVID-19. The table came from immunoSEQ multiplex PCR; TCRdb's copy has only in-frame clones and leaves some out. The sample includes 250,000 to 300,000 clones, roughly 86% seen only once; the top ten take 1%. Sequenced input: PBMCs or T cells enriched from blood (not recorded which). These receptors were taken from a woman between 25 and 40 years old who had recovered from COVID-19. CDR3s include the opening cysteine and the closing phenylalanine or tryptophan. Each record gives: clone size, V gene, CDR3 length, J gene, D gene, CDR3 DNA, CDR3 protein. D genes are given only for firm matches. The size field is filled for only some rows; it gives once, few, many or a size class.

abundance: -; v_gene: TRBV6-5; len: 14; j_gene: TRBJ1-2; d_gene: -; CDR3nt: TGTGCCAGCAAGCGGGGGGGGCAGACTAATGGCTACACCTTC; CDR3aa: CASKRGGQTNGYTF
abundance: -; v_gene: TRBV3-1/TRBV3-2; len: 18; j_gene: TRBJ2-1; d_gene: TRBD2; CDR3nt: TGTGCCAGCAGCCAATTTCGGTTAGCGGGAGGGCAATACAATGAGCAGTTCTTC; CDR3aa: CASSQFRLAGGQYNEQFF
abundance: -; v_gene: TRBV5-4; len: 16; j_gene: TRBJ2-3; d_gene: TRBD2; CDR3nt: TGTGCCAGCAGCTTGGCCCTAGCGGGTATCACAGATACGCAGTATTTT; CDR3aa: CASSLALAGITDTQYF
abundance: -; v_gene: TRBV4-1; len: 17; j_gene: TRBJ1-2; d_gene: TRBD1; CDR3nt: TGCGCCAGCAGCCAAGTCCTAACGGGACAGGGTATCTTTGGCTACACCTTC; CDR3aa: CASSQVLTGQGIFGYTF
abundance: -; v_gene: TRBV5-1; len: 16; j_gene: TRBJ2-3; d_gene: TRBD1; CDR3nt: TGCGCCAGCAGCTCACAGGGGGCCGGGGGCACAGATACGCAGTATTTT; CDR3aa: CASSSQGAGGTDTQYF
abundance: -; v_gene: TRBV15; len: 16; j_gene: TRBJ2-1; d_gene: -; CDR3nt: TGTGCCACCAGCAGAGCTCGTGGGTACGGGGACAATGAGCAGTTCTTC; CDR3aa: CATSRARGYGDNEQFF
abundance: -; v_gene: TRBV6-5; len: 14; j_gene: TRBJ2-7; d_gene: -; CDR3nt: TGTGCCAGCAGGAGAAGGGGCTGGTCCTACGAGCAGTACTTC; CDR3aa: CASRRRGWSYEQYF
abundance: -; v_gene: TRBV19; len: 16; j_gene: TRBJ1-1; d_gene: -; CDR3nt: TGTGCCAGTAGTATTCAGAAAACGGCAGGGGCCCCTGAAGCTTTCTTT; CDR3aa: CASSIQKTAGAPEAFF
abundance: -; v_gene: TRBV2; len: 15; j_gene: TRBJ2-1; d_gene: -; CDR3nt: TGTGCCAGCAGTGAACTGGGGCCCTCCTACAATGAGCAGTTCTTC; CDR3aa: CASSELGPSYNEQFF
abundance: -; v_gene: TRBV28; len: 16; j_gene: TRBJ2-3; d_gene: TRBD2; CDR3nt: TGTGCCAGCAGCCCGAGGAGCGGGGGGGCCGGAGATACGCAGTATTTT; CDR3aa: CASSPRSGGAGDTQYF
abundance: -; v_gene: TRBV11-2; len: 14; j_gene: TRBJ1-2; d_gene: -; CDR3nt: TGTGCCAGCAGCCCGGGTCGAGAGCCATATGGCTACACCTTC; CDR3aa: CASSPGREPYGYTF
abundance: -; v_gene: TRBV20-1; len: 16; j_gene: TRBJ2-7; d_gene: -; CDR3nt: TGCAGTGCTAGTAAGGGGGACCAGGGGTGGATGAACGAGCAGTACTTC; CDR3aa: CSASKGDQGWMNEQYF
abundance: -; v_gene: TRBV5-1; len: 14; j_gene: TRBJ2-7; d_gene: TRBD2; CDR3nt: TGCGCCAGCACCGCGACTAGCCCCACCTACGAGCAGTACTTC; CDR3aa: CASTATSPTYEQYF
abundance: -; v_gene: TRBV11-2; len: 15; j_gene: TRBJ2-1; d_gene: -; CDR3nt: TGTGCCAGCAGCCCCGACTTTAACTCCTACAATGAGCAGTTCTTC; CDR3aa: CASSPDFNSYNEQFF
abundance: -; v_gene: TRBV27; len: 13; j_gene: TRBJ2-7; d_gene: TRBD1; CDR3nt: TGTGCCAGTTCTCCAGGGGGCTCTTACGAGCAGTACTTC; CDR3aa: CASSPGGSYEQYF
abundance: -; v_gene: TRBV15; len: 12; j_gene: TRBJ1-1; d_gene: TRBD1; CDR3nt: TGTGCCACCAGCAGGGACAGGGAGGAAGCTTTCTTT; CDR3aa: CATSRDREEAFF
abundance: -; v_gene: TRBV5-1; len: 16; j_gene: TRBJ2-7; d_gene: TRBD1; CDR3nt: TGCGCCAGCAGCTTCGACCCCGGGACAGGGGGGAGGGAGCAGTACTTC; CDR3aa: CASSFDPGTGGREQYF
abundance: -; v_gene: TRBV14; len: 16; j_gene: TRBJ2-3; d_gene: -; CDR3nt: TGTGCCAGCAGCCAAGGCTATAGGGGAGGAGGGGATACGCAGTATTTT; CDR3aa: CASSQGYRGGGDTQYF
abundance: -; v_gene: TRBV6-5; len: 15; j_gene: TRBJ2-3; d_gene: TRBD2; CDR3nt: TGTGCCAGCAGGGGGCTAGCGGGGGGTCTTGATACGCAGTATTTT; CDR3aa: CASRGLAGGLDTQYF
abundance: -; v_gene: TRBV12-3/TRBV12-4; len: 13; j_gene: TRBJ1-4; d_gene: TRBD1; CDR3nt: TGTGCCAGCATAAGAACAGGGGAAGAAAAACTGTTTTTT; CDR3aa: CASIRTGEEKLFF
abundance: -; v_gene: TRBV6-5; len: 14; j_gene: TRBJ2-2; d_gene: -; CDR3nt: TGTGCCAGCAGTAGCGGTGCGAACACCGGGGAGCTGTTTTTT; CDR3aa: CASSSGANTGELFF
abundance: -; v_gene: TRBV4-1; len: 14; j_gene: TRBJ1-5; d_gene: -; CDR3nt: TGCGCCAGCAGCCCGCTGTACCGGGTGCAGCCCCAGCATTTT; CDR3aa: CASSPLYRVQPQHF
abundance: -; v_gene: TRBV5-8; len: 13; j_gene: TRBJ1-1; d_gene: -; CDR3nt: TGTGCCAGCAGCTTCAGTCATAACACTGAAGCTTTCTTT; CDR3aa: CASSFSHNTEAFF
abundance: -; v_gene: TRBV2; len: 19; j_gene: TRBJ1-6; d_gene: TRBD1; CDR3nt: TGTGCCAGCAGTGAAGTTTGGACAGGGTTTAGCTCCTATAATTCACCCCTCCACTTT; CDR3aa: CASSEVWTGFSSYNSPLHF
abundance: -; v_gene: TRBV18; len: 16; j_gene: TRBJ1-1; d_gene: TRBD1; CDR3nt: TGTGCCAGCTCACCACCGACAGGGCTCCTGCGGACTGAAGCTTTCTTT; CDR3aa: CASSPPTGLLRTEAFF
abundance: -; v_gene: TRBV6-2/TRBV6-3; len: 14; j_gene: TRBJ1-6; d_gene: -; CDR3nt: TGTGCCAGCAGTTATGGGCTCTCCGGCTCACCCCTCCACTTT; CDR3aa: CASSYGLSGSPLHF
abundance: -; v_gene: TRBV2; len: 15; j_gene: TRBJ2-2; d_gene: -; CDR3nt: TGTGCCAGCATATCAGGCCACTTTAACACCGGGGAGCTGTTTTTT; CDR3aa: CASISGHFNTGELFF
abundance: -; v_gene: TRBV11-1; len: 16; j_gene: TRBJ2-5; d_gene: -; CDR3nt: TGTGCCAGCAGCTTAAAAGAGGGGAGGCTCCAAGAGACCCAGTACTTC; CDR3aa: CASSLKEGRLQETQYF
abundance: -; v_gene: TRBV9; len: 15; j_gene: TRBJ1-5; d_gene: TRBD1; CDR3nt: TGTGCCAGCAGCGTAGAGGGCGGCAGGGGGCAGCCCCAGCATTTT; CDR3aa: CASSVEGGRGQPQHF
abundance: -; v_gene: TRBV28; len: 15; j_gene: TRBJ2-7; d_gene: -; CDR3nt: TGTGCCAGCACCTTGGGTCCGGAGAGCTCCTACGAGCAGTACTTC; CDR3aa: CASTLGPESSYEQYF
abundance: -; v_gene: TRBV7-9; len: 16; j_gene: TRBJ1-6; d_gene: TRBD1; CDR3nt: TGTGCCAGCAGCCCCACCGACAGGGGGCCTAATTCACCCCTCCACTTT; CDR3aa: CASSPTDRGPNSPLHF
abundance: -; v_gene: TRBV7-2; len: 17; j_gene: TRBJ2-3; d_gene: -; CDR3nt: TGTGCCAGCAGCATTCACCAGGGCGGGATATTCGGAGATACGCAGTATTTT; CDR3aa: CASSIHQGGIFGDTQYF
abundance: once; v_gene: TRBV19; len: 14; j_gene: TRBJ2-3; d_gene: -; CDR3nt: TGTGCCAGTAGTTGGGCGGGCATTTCCGATACGCAGTATTTT; CDR3aa: CASSWAGISDTQYF
abundance: -; v_gene: TRBV25-1; len: 17; j_gene: TRBJ2-2; d_gene: TRBD1; CDR3nt: TGTGCCAGCAGTGAATCCCCGGGACAGGGAAAGGCCGGGGAGCTGTTTTTT; CDR3aa: CASSESPGQGKAGELFF
abundance: -; v_gene: TRBV7-2; len: 13; j_gene: TRBJ1-3; d_gene: -; CDR3nt: TGTGCCAGCAGCTTAGCGTATCGAGGAACCATATATTTT; CDR3aa: CASSLAYRGTIYF
abundance: -; v_gene: TRBV7-2; len: 14; j_gene: TRBJ2-2; d_gene: -; CDR3nt: TGTGCCAGCAGCTTTAGGTCAGGGGCCGGGGAGCTGTTTTTT; CDR3aa: CASSFRSGAGELFF
abundance: -; v_gene: TRBV28; len: 15; j_gene: TRBJ2-7; d_gene: -; CDR3nt: TGTGCCAGCAGTATCCCAGGGATCAGCTCCTACGAGCAGTACTTC; CDR3aa: CASSIPGISSYEQYF
abundance: -; v_gene: TRBV5-1; len: 14; j_gene: TRBJ2-1; d_gene: -; CDR3nt: TGCGCCAGCAGCTTAGAAGGACAATACAATGAGCAGTTCTTC; CDR3aa: CASSLEGQYNEQFF
abundance: -; v_gene: TRBV28; len: 17; j_gene: TRBJ1-2; d_gene: -; CDR3nt: TGTGCCAGCAGTTTCAGGCCCTACTTGGAGGCTTTTTATGGCTACACCTTC; CDR3aa: CASSFRPYLEAFYGYTF
abundance: -; v_gene: TRBV20-1; len: 11; j_gene: TRBJ2-1; d_gene: TRBD2; CDR3nt: TGCAGTGCTAGAATAGCGGGAGCTGGGTTCTTC; CDR3aa: CSARIAGAGFF
abundance: -; v_gene: TRBV10-3; len: 11; j_gene: TRBJ2-7; d_gene: -; CDR3nt: TGTGCCATCAAGGGGGGGAGCGAGCAGTACTTC; CDR3aa: CAIKGGSEQYF
abundance: -; v_gene: TRBV30; len: 13; j_gene: TRBJ1-1; d_gene: -; CDR3nt: TGTGCCTGGAGTGTACTTAAGAACACTGAAGCTTTCTTT; CDR3aa: CAWSVLKNTEAFF
abundance: -; v_gene: TRBV6-4; len: 13; j_gene: TRBJ1-2; d_gene: -; CDR3nt: TGTGCCTGCCACAGGTCTACTAACTATGGCTACACCTTC; CDR3aa: CACHRSTNYGYTF
abundance: once; v_gene: TRBV6-5; len: 12; j_gene: TRBJ2-1; d_gene: TRBD2; CDR3nt: TGTGCCAGTAAGCGGGGGGACAATGAGCAGTTCTTC; CDR3aa: CASKRGDNEQFF
abundance: -; v_gene: TRBV9; len: 16; j_gene: TRBJ2-1; d_gene: -; CDR3nt: TGTGCCAGCAGCGGCCCGGGGGGCGGCCGCCACAATGAGCAGTTCTTC; CDR3aa: CASSGPGGGRHNEQFF
abundance: -; v_gene: TRBV2; len: 15; j_gene: TRBJ2-7; d_gene: -; CDR3nt: TGTGCCAGCAGTGAAATGGGGGGAGGAACCTACGAGCAGTACTTC; CDR3aa: CASSEMGGGTYEQYF
abundance: few; v_gene: TRBV11-3; len: 16; j_gene: TRBJ2-5; d_gene: TRBD2; CDR3nt: TGTGCCAGCAGCCCCCGGGCGGGGGTTAATAAAGAGACCCAGTACTTC; CDR3aa: CASSPRAGVNKETQYF
abundance: -; v_gene: TRBV13; len: 15; j_gene: TRBJ2-7; d_gene: TRBD1; CDR3nt: TGTGCCAGCAGCCCGGCCGGGACAGGGGCCTACGAGCAGTACTTC; CDR3aa: CASSPAGTGAYEQYF
abundance: -; v_gene: TRBV28; len: 15; j_gene: TRBJ2-1; d_gene: TRBD2; CDR3nt: TGTGCCAGCAGCCCACTAGCGGGAGGTGGGAATGAGCAGTTCTTC; CDR3aa: CASSPLAGGGNEQFF
abundance: -; v_gene: TRBV7-9; len: 16; j_gene: TRBJ2-3; d_gene: TRBD2; CDR3nt: TGTGCCAGCAGCTTAGTAGTAGCGGGAGTAAGAGATACGCAGTATTTT; CDR3aa: CASSLVVAGVRDTQYF
abundance: -; v_gene: TRBV27; len: 13; j_gene: TRBJ2-1; d_gene: TRBD1; CDR3nt: TGTGCCAGCAGCCCGACAGGGTACAATGAGCAGTTCTTC; CDR3aa: CASSPTGYNEQFF
abundance: -; v_gene: TRBV7-9; len: 15; j_gene: TRBJ2-4; d_gene: -; CDR3nt: TGTGCCAGCAGCTTTATGAGTATGACCAAAAACATTCAGTACTTC; CDR3aa: CASSFMSMTKNIQYF
abundance: -; v_gene: TRBV6-5; len: 14; j_gene: TRBJ1-1; d_gene: TRBD1; CDR3nt: TGTGCCAGCAGGGGGACAGGAATGAACACTGAAGCTTTCTTT; CDR3aa: CASRGTGMNTEAFF
abundance: -; v_gene: TRBV6-5; len: 16; j_gene: TRBJ2-4; d_gene: TRBD1; CDR3nt: TGTGCCAGCAGTTGGACAGGGGTGGAAGGCAAAAACATTCAGTACTTC; CDR3aa: CASSWTGVEGKNIQYF
abundance: -; v_gene: TRBV7-9; len: 15; j_gene: TRBJ2-7; d_gene: TRBD1; CDR3nt: TGTGCCAGCAGCTTGGGACAGGGAAAGGTCTACGAGCAGTACTTC; CDR3aa: CASSLGQGKVYEQYF
abundance: -; v_gene: TRBV28; len: 12; j_gene: TRBJ2-1; d_gene: -; CDR3nt: TGTGCCAGCTGGCACTCCTACAATGAGCAGTTCTTC; CDR3aa: CASWHSYNEQFF
abundance: -; v_gene: TRBV9; len: 17; j_gene: TRBJ2-5; d_gene: TRBD2; CDR3nt: TGTGCCAGCAGCTCAGAGGGGACTAGCGGGGGAACAAAGACCCAGTACTTC; CDR3aa: CASSSEGTSGGTKTQYF